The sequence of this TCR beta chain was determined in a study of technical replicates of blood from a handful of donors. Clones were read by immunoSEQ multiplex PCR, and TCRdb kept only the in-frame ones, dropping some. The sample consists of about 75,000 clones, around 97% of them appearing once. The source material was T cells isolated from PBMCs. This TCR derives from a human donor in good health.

DNA for the CDR3: TGTGCCAGCAGCTTAGCGCTGGGAGATGCTTTCTTT. Its protein product is CASSLALGDAFF. V usage is TRBV7-9 and J usage is TRBJ1-1, with D uncertain. CDR1 and CDR2 (germline): SEHNR, FQNEAQ (reference sequence). V gave up 0 bases and J gave up 11 bases, with 10 bases separating them. The CDR3 runs to 12 residues. The full variable domain, completed using reference TRBV7-9 and TRBJ1-1, is DTGVSQNPRHKITKRGQNVTFRCDPISEHNRLYWYRQTLGQGPEFLTYFQNEAQLEKSRLLSDRFSAERPKGSFSTLEIQRTEQGDSAMYLCASSLALGDAFFGQGTRLTVV.